Sequencing of this T cell receptor beta chain was carried out in a study of beta chain features in type 1 diabetes. TCRB transcripts that were expressed got sequenced, as all of the isolated RNA had been reverse transcribed. Assay: immunoSEQ multiplex PCR; the TCRdb copy retains only in-frame clones and omits some. This table has more than 150,000 clones, 13% appearing once. Averaging roughly 100 mL, one heparinised blood draw was given by each donor. The CDR3 runs to 17 residues. Looked up from germline, CDR1 is MDHEN and CDR2 is SYDVKM. The V gene end was trimmed by 2 bases and the J gene end by 1 base; junction bases not matched to a gene: 9.

What was sequenced was central memory CD4+ T cells from blood. The sequence was obtained from a woman aged 18-29 years in good health. The J gene is TRBJ2-7, the V gene TRBV28; 9 positions agree with TRBD2. CDR3 protein: CASSLAGGPLSSYEQYF. CDR3 nucleotide sequence: TGTGCCAGCAGTTTAGCGGGAGGGCCTCTCTCTTCCTACGAGCAGTACTTC.